The next 25 T cell receptor beta chains were all read from a single sample in a study of tumor-infiltrating lymphocytes in primary liver carcinoma. Unsorted bulk tissue (roughly 19-31 mg) underwent RNA and DNA co-extraction. A constant-region primer served to make TCR beta cDNA from roughly 500 ng total RNA. Slightly modified ARM-PCR with three nested multiplex PCR rounds yielded TCR beta libraries. TRBV1-TRBV30 forward primers paired with a C-beta reverse primer were used in the first two PCR rounds, which ran roughly 9 cycles each. TCRdb redid the calling of the multiplex PCR reads with MiXCR, one entry per CDR3 protein. This table has tens of thousands of distinct CDR3 sequences, 60% to 85% appearing once. The sequencing sample was made of liver tumor tissue from sampling region 2. As to subset: tumor region T2, inferior pole. The origin of the receptors is a man between 35 and 55 years old with primary liver carcinoma and hepatitis B virus infection.

This clonotype was observed many times. The J gene is TRBJ2-3, the V gene TRBV5-5, with D uncertain. The CDR3 consists of 13 residues. Trimming took off 2 bases at V and 2 bases at J, with 6 bases between the two ends. CDR1 is SGHKS, CDR2 YYEKEE, per germline (reference sequence). This CDR3 reads CASSFSFTDTQYF. DNA for the CDR3: TGTGCCAGCAGCTTTTCGTTCACAGATACGCAGTATTTT.

The chain joins TRBV4-2 to TRBJ2-7; TRBD2 matches at 8 bases. Trimming took 6 bases from V and 9 from J; bases not matched to a gene: 25. Germline V gene sequence: CDR1 LGHNA, CDR2 YNFKEQ. The length of the CDR3 is 18 residues. CDR3 bases: TGTGCCAGCAGTGGAAAACCGGGACTCACGGGAGGGCCACACGGGCAGTACTTC. It specifies CASSGKPGLTGGPHGQYF.

In regard to this clonotype: Since the CDR3 does not end with the conserved phenylalanine or tryptophan, this likely comes from a read error. The rearrangement joins TRBV6-6 to TRBJ2-7; D is possibly TRBD2 (5 bases). The germline gives CDR1 MNHNY, CDR2 SVGAGI (reference sequence). CDR3 length: 11 residues. The V gene lost 5 bases and the J gene lost 5 bases, with 7 bases spanning the gap. CDR3 sequence (DNA): TGTGCCAGCAGTGTCGGGGACGAGCAGTACTTA. This encodes CASSVGDEQYL.

Turning to this clonotype: Since a much larger clone is just one base distant, this may be a read error. The J gene is TRBJ2-3, the V gene TRBV14, with 8 positions matching TRBD1. Trimming cost V 2 bases and J 7 bases; bases outside gene matches: 11. The length of the CDR3 is 16 residues. Germline CDR1 and CDR2: SGHDN and FVKESK. The CDR3 is CASSQRQGRGTYTQYF. The CDR3 coding sequence is TGTGCCAGCAGCCAACGACAGGGGAGAGGGACATATACGCAGTATTTT.

V gene TRBV10-3 combines with J gene TRBJ2-7; D is perhaps TRBD1 or TRBD2 (5 bases each). V lost 3 bases and J lost 9, with 27 bases in between. CDR3 length: 17 residues. Germline CDR1 ENHRY, CDR2 SYGVKD. The CDR3 reads CAISERKGEGRGDGQYF. The CDR3, as DNA: TGTGCCATCAGTGAACGTAAAGGGGAAGGCAGAGGGGACGGGCAGTACTTC.

This chain's CDR3 is CASSWGGHTEAFF. DNA for the CDR3: TGTGCCAGCAGTTGGGGAGGTCACACTGAAGCTTTCTTT. The chain combines TRBV12-3 or TRBV12-4 with TRBJ1-1; D is unresolved. The CDR3 consists of 13 residues. The V end lost 4 bases, the J end lost 3 bases, and 9 bases lay between the germline ends.

V gene TRBV29-1 combines with J gene TRBJ1-2; maybe TRBD1 (5 bases). The CDR3 sequence is 14 residues long. Trimming pared 6 bases from V and 4 bases from J, leaving 18 bases between. Looked up from germline, CDR1 is SQVTM and CDR2 is ANQGSEA. CDR3 DNA: TGCAGCGTGTGGGACCCGGGCCAAGGCTATGGCTACACCTTC. This gives the protein CSVWDPGQGYGYTF. The full variable domain, rest sourced from reference TRBV29-1 and TRBJ1-2, is SAVISQKPSRDICQRGTSLTIQCQVDSQVTMMFWYRQQPGQSLTLIATANQGSEATYESGFVIDKFPISRPNLTFSTLTVSNMSPEDSSIYLCSVWDPGQGYGYTFGSGTRLTVV.

About this clonotype itself: A read error is possible here, since a much larger clone lies one base away. The chain couples TRBV5-1 to TRBJ2-1; 8 bases match TRBD1. Germline-derived CDR1 and CDR2 are SGHRS and YFSETQ. The CDR3 extends over 14 amino acids. DNA of the CDR3: TGCACCAGCAGGACAGGGCCAACTTACAATGAGCAGTTCTTC. Amino acid sequence: CTSRTGPTYNEQFF.

In the case of this clonotype: The junction and the germline gene differ at one end; a read error may be behind it. The chain uses TRBV29-1 and TRBJ2-7; weak D call: TRBD2 (6 bases). The length of the CDR3 is 14 residues. Germline values: CDR1 SQVTM, CDR2 ANQGSEA. This CDR3 reads CGVAPGLASGEQYF. The CDR3, as DNA: TGCGGCGTTGCCCCGGGACTGGCCTCTGGAGAGCAGTACTTC.

As for this clonotype: It may be a read error: a sequence one base away is much more abundant. J is TRBJ2-2 and V is TRBV5-4; the match to TRBD2 covers 12 bases. This CDR3 is 18 amino acids long. The trim removed 1 base at V and 4 bases at J, leaving 8 bases unmatched. The germline gives CDR1 SGHNT, CDR2 YYREEE (reference sequence). The CDR3, as DNA: TGTGCCAGCAGCTTGTCGAGACTAGCGGGAGCGGGCACCGGGGAGCTGTTTTTT. Its translation: CASSLSRLAGAGTGELFF.

This clonotype was seen a single time. Its ends do not fully match the called genes, so a read error is possible. The chain's CDR3 is CAWSVFLRDEQSF. In DNA, the CDR3 is TGTGCCTGGAGTGTATTTCTCCGGGATGAGCAGTCCTTC. The chain is built from TRBV30 and TRBJ2-1, with a tentative D call TRBD2 (5 bases). The CDR3 totals 13 residues. Germline CDR1 and CDR2: GTSNPN and SVGIG (reference sequence).

With respect to this clonotype: An end of the junction differs from the germline gene, which may be a read error. The genes are TRBV11-2 and TRBJ2-1; D is uncertain. Germline loops: CDR1 SGHAT, CDR2 FQNNGV. The CDR3 loop spans 14 amino acids. In DNA form, the CDR3 reads TGCGCCAGCATCTTAGATAAAGCCCACAATGAGCAGTTCTTC. Translation: CASILDKAHNEQFF. Complete variable domain (other parts from reference TRBV11-2 and TRBJ2-1): EAGVAQSPRYKIIEKRQSVAFWCNPISGHATLYWYQQILGQGPKLLIQFQNNGVVDDSQLPKDRFSAERLKGVDSTLKIQPAKLEDSAVYLCASILDKAHNEQFFGPGTRLTVL.

In its sample, this clonotype was seen once. Relative to the germline gene, one junction end is altered; a read error may explain this. V is TRBV6-2 or TRBV6-3 and J is TRBJ1-1; D is unresolved. The CDR3 is made up of 15 amino acids. CDR1 is MNHEY and CDR2 is SVGEGT in the germline V gene. CDR3 sequence reads: CVSSYSSAVNTETFF. The CDR3 DNA reads TGTGTCAGCAGTTACTCGTCGGCGGTGAACACTGAAACTTTCTTT.

The J gene is TRBJ2-5, the V gene TRBV29-1; TRBD2 might be the D (5 bases). This CDR3 region has 15 residues. Germline CDR1 reads SQVTM; CDR2 reads ANQGSEA. Trimming took off 5 bases at V and 4 bases at J, with 20 bases between the two ends. CDR3 in DNA: TGCAGCGTTCGGAATAGCAGGACTTGGGCAGAGACCCAGTACTTC. It specifies CSVRNSRTWAETQYF.

V is TRBV6-2 or TRBV6-3 and J is TRBJ1-5, with unresolved D. Between the trimmed V and J ends, which lost 1 base and 4 bases, there was a span of 8 bases. This CDR3 spans 14 amino acids. Germline CDR1 is MNHEY and CDR2 is SVGEGT. This CDR3 is CASSYFYRNQPQHF. CDR3 in DNA: TGTGCCAGCAGTTACTTTTATAGGAATCAGCCCCAGCATTTT.

In its sample, this clonotype was seen once. Since no conserved phenylalanine or tryptophan closes the CDR3, a read error is the likely cause. The chain carries TRBV29-1 and TRBJ1-5; TRBD1 matches at 9 bases. CDR1 SQVTM and CDR2 ANQGSEA come from the germline V gene. This CDR3 region has 16 residues. The trim removed 5 bases at V and 1 base at J, leaving 9 bases unmatched. In DNA, the CDR3 is TGCAGCGTTATTGTCACACAGGGGGCGAGCAATCAGCCCCAGCATCTT. Amino acid sequence: CSVIVTQGASNQPQHL.

V is TRBV11-2 and J is TRBJ2-5; 11 bases are a match to TRBD2. The CDR3 sequence is 15 residues long. Germline-derived CDR1 and CDR2 are SGHAT and FQNNGV. V lost 9 bases, J lost 3 bases, and 9 bases stayed unmatched. The CDR3, as DNA: TGTGCCAGTCAGACTCCTAGCGGGGGGAAAGAGACCCAGTACTTC. Protein sequence: CASQTPSGGKETQYF.

This sequence joins TRBV5-6 and TRBJ2-2; possible D gene TRBD1, 5 bases. CDR1 and CDR2 (germline): SGHDT, YYEEEE. The CDR3 length is 16 residues. V was trimmed by 1 base and J by 3 bases, leaving 13 bases between them. In nucleotides, the CDR3 is TGTGCCAGCAGCTTGCGGTTCAGGGTCTACACCGGGGAGCTGTTTTTT. Protein: CASSLRFRVYTGELFF.

This sequence joins TRBV12-3 or TRBV12-4 and TRBJ2-1; TRBD2 agrees at 15 bases. There are 20 residues in the CDR3. V was clipped by 4 bases and J by 9 bases; unmatched bases: 19. DNA for the CDR3: TGTGCCAGCAGTTCAAACCTTCCGGGACTAGCGGGAGGAGGGTTAGGTGAGCAGTTCTTC. This sequence encodes CASSSNLPGLAGGGLGEQFF.

With regard to this clonotype: One end of the junction is discordant with germline, which a read error may explain. The rearrangement uses TRBV6-1 and TRBJ1-2, with D perhaps TRBD1 (5 bases). The germline CDR1 and CDR2 sequences are MNHNS and SASEGT. The CDR3 loop spans 12 amino acids. The CDR3 coding sequence is TGTGCCAGCAATGCCGACAGTTATGGCTCCACCTTC. This translates into CASNADSYGSTF.

With regard to this clonotype: Sequence at one end of the junction differs from germline and may be a read error. The chain is built from TRBV4-2 and TRBJ2-7; D is ambiguous. The CDR3 consists of 12 residues. The germline V gene has CDR1 LGHNA and CDR2 YNFKEQ. Written as DNA, the CDR3 is TGTGCCATCAGCCAAGATGTGACCGAGCAGTACTTC. Its protein product is CAISQDVTEQYF.

As to this clonotype: The conserved final phenylalanine or tryptophan is absent from the CDR3, which likely points to a read error. The rearrangement uses TRBV29-1 and TRBJ1-1, with 7 nucleotides matching TRBD1. CDR1 and CDR2 from the germline V gene are SQVTM and ANQGSEA. The CDR3 covers 14 residues. The J segment lost 2 bases and the V segment lost 4 bases, leaving 7 bases of the junction unmatched. The CDR3 here is CSVVQGGLNTEAFI. DNA for the CDR3: TGCAGCGTTGTCCAGGGGGGATTAAACACTGAAGCTTTCATT.

V is TRBV10-3 and J is TRBJ1-5; D gene ambiguous. The CDR3 contains 14 residues. Germline CDR1 is ENHRY and CDR2 is SYGVKD. V was shortened by 8 bases and J by 5 bases, with 16 bases between the two germline ends. The CDR3 DNA is TGTGCCATCTCTGTTGGGCGAACCGATCAGCCCCAGCATTTT. Translation gives CAISVGRTDQPQHF.

This clonotype was observed many times. This chain links TRBV28 with TRBJ1-3; TRBD1 matches 7 bases. V was clipped by 5 bases and J by 4 bases; unmatched bases: 8. This CDR3 has 15 amino acids. Germline V gene data show CDR1 as MDHEN and CDR2 as SYDVKM. CDR3 DNA: TGTGCCAGCAGTCCCCCGACAGGGTGGGGAAACACCATATATTTT. Residues: CASSPPTGWGNTIYF.

With respect to this clonotype: The CDR3 does not end in the conserved phenylalanine or tryptophan, so this is likely a read error. The J gene is TRBJ1-1, the V gene TRBV11-2; tentatively, D is TRBD1 (6 bases). There are 16 residues in the CDR3. Per the germline V gene, CDR1 is SGHAT and CDR2 is FQNNGV. CDR3 coding DNA: TGTGCCATCAGCTTAGGAACTCCCCAGGGGTACACTGAAGCTTTCTTA. Residues: CAISLGTPQGYTEAFL.